These 21 T cell receptor beta chains came from one sample sequenced in a study of blood T cells in healthy people across ages. The second PCR ran about 6 to 12 cycles with a sample-barcoded 5' primer and J-beta primers. TCRdb re-derived calls from the 5' RACE reads in MiXCR, one entry per CDR3 protein. The data contain roughly 1,700,000 distinct CDR3 sequences, 25% to 30% of them singletons. Sequencing used blood. These receptors came from a woman in her 30s in good health.

This clonotype showed up just a few times. One junction end does not reproduce the germline sequence, and a read error may be involved. V gene TRBV24-1 combines with J gene TRBJ2-5; 7 bases are shared with TRBD1. The DNA end lines up better with TRBJ2-7; the J call may be wrong. The CDR3 has 12 amino acids. Germline V gene sequence: CDR1 KGHDR, CDR2 SFDVKD. CDR3 loop: CATGEQGYEQYF. The CDR3 nucleotides are TGTGCCACCGGTGAACAGGGGTACGAGCAGTACTTC.

The table lists this clonotype with a few counts. The V and J genes are TRBV5-6 and TRBJ2-1; a weak D match, TRBD2 (6 bases). Per germline, CDR1 SGHDT and CDR2 YYEEEE. This CDR3 is 13 amino acids long. The germline V and J ends were trimmed by 4 bases and 10 bases, with 15 bases remaining between them. The CDR3: CASSLRWGVEQFF. The CDR3 DNA reads TGTGCCAGCAGCCTGCGTTGGGGGGTAGAGCAGTTCTTC.

This clonotype was counted many times. This chain connects TRBV27 to TRBJ2-1; D unresolved. This CDR3 has 13 residues. Germline V lookup: CDR1 MNHEY, CDR2 SMNVEV (reference sequence). Trimming removed 2 bases at V and 5 bases at J, with 7 bases between. CDR3 bases: TGTGCCAGCAGTTTAGAACCGAACAATGAGCAGTTCTTC. This sequence encodes CASSLEPNNEQFF.

The chain joins TRBV7-2 to TRBJ1-1; no clear D gene. CDR3 length equals 14 residues. Looked up from germline, CDR1 is SGHTA and CDR2 is FQGNSA. Trimming stripped 6 bases from V and 4 bases from J, with 15 bases between. The CDR3 region has the DNA TGTGCCAGCAGGGGTGGCGATTTTGCCACTGAAGCTTTCTTT. Protein: CASRGGDFATEAFF. The full variable domain, in which reference TRBV7-2 and TRBJ1-1 provide the parts outside the CDR3, is GAGVSQSPSNKVTEKGKDVELRCDPISGHTALYWYRQSLGQGLEFLIYFQGNSAPDKSGLPSDRFSAERTGGSVSTLTIQRTQQEDSAVYLCASRGGDFATEAFFGQGTRLTVV.

This clonotype was seen repeatedly, ten times or more. Written as DNA, the CDR3 is TGCGCCAGCAGCCAAGATCTAGCAGACAATGAGCAGTTCTTC. Amino acids: CASSQDLADNEQFF. This chain links TRBV4-3 with TRBJ2-1, with D maybe TRBD2 (5 bases). The germline V gene has CDR1 LGHNA and CDR2 YSLEER. CDR3 size: 14 residues. Trimming removed 0 bases from V and 5 bases from J, with 8 bases in between.

To note about this clonotype: With a much larger clone just one base away, this may be a read error. J is TRBJ2-7 and V is TRBV21-1; TRBD2, as called in the table, went unchecked against the DNA. TRBV21-1 is flagged as a pseudogene. The CDR3 is 15 residues long. CDR3 protein: CASSKVEGSTHEQYF. DNA for the CDR3: TGTGCCAGCAGCAAAGTGGAGGGTTCTACCCACGAGCAGTACTTC.

This clonotype was recorded at least ten times. This chain uses TRBV29-1 with TRBJ1-2; D perhaps matches TRBD1 (6 bases). Germline V gene sequence: CDR1 SQVTM, CDR2 ANQGSEA. V lost 0 bases and J lost 4, with 6 bases in between. The CDR3 is made up of 12 amino acids. CDR3 DNA: TGCAGCGTTGAAGACAGGGGCTATGGCTACACCTTC. Residues: CSVEDRGYGYTF.

This clonotype was found a few times. The J gene is TRBJ2-1, the V gene TRBV20-1, with TRBD2 matching 8 bases. Trimming cost V 2 bases and J 1 base; bases outside gene matches: 4. The CDR3 runs 15 residues. CDR1 and CDR2 from the germline V gene are DFQATT and SNEGSKA (reference sequence). CDR3 protein: CSARMSGSSYNEQFF. The CDR3, as DNA: TGCAGTGCTAGAATGAGCGGGAGTTCCTACAATGAGCAGTTCTTC.

About this clonotype: One end of the junction varies from germline; a read error may be responsible. This chain connects TRBV10-3 to TRBJ1-2; possibly TRBD1 for D (5 bases). The CDR3 consists of 15 residues. Germline V gene lookup returns CDR1 ENHRY and CDR2 SYGVKD. The CDR3 loop reads CATSYPGRGFYGYTF. The CDR3, as DNA: TGTGCCACCAGTTACCCGGGACGGGGTTTCTATGGCTACACCTTC.

This clonotype was detected only a few times. V is TRBV29-1 and J is TRBJ2-7; D uncertain. The CDR3 covers 11 residues. Germline V gene sequence: CDR1 SQVTM, CDR2 ANQGSEA. V was pared by 4 bases and J by 2 bases, with 6 bases between. The DNA of the CDR3 is TGCAGCGTTGTTGGTCCCTACGAGCAGTACTTC. The encoded protein is CSVVGPYEQYF.

This clonotype was recorded at least ten times. This rearrangement joins TRBV29-1 to TRBJ2-7, with TRBD1 matching over 8 bases. This CDR3 has 12 residues. J gave up 7 bases and V 6 bases, and 8 bases lay outside the gene matches. The germline V gene encodes CDR1 SQVTM and CDR2 ANQGSEA. The CDR3: CSVAGTGPEQYF. CDR3 coding DNA: TGCAGCGTCGCCGGGACAGGTCCTGAGCAGTACTTC.

This clonotype was detected ten times or more. The rearrangement joins TRBV11-2 to TRBJ2-3; TRBD2 matches at 8 bases. CDR1 is SGHAT, CDR2 FQNNGV, per germline. Losses at the gene ends were 4 bases for V and 4 bases for J; bases not matched to a gene: 4. The CDR3 is 14 amino acids. The CDR3 reads CASSSGLAPDTQYF. CDR3 coding DNA: TGTGCCAGCAGCTCCGGACTAGCCCCAGATACGCAGTATTTT.

Ten or more counts support this clonotype. The rearrangement uses TRBV3-1 and TRBJ2-7; 9 bases agree with TRBD1. The length of the CDR3 is 16 residues. After removal of 2 bases from V and 3 bases from J, the junction contained 8 bases not matched to a gene. Germline lookup yields CDR1 LGHDT and CDR2 YNNKEL (reference sequence). The CDR3 loop reads CASSQIRTGVVYEQYF. The CDR3 DNA follows: TGTGCCAGCAGCCAAATCCGGACAGGGGTCGTCTACGAGCAGTACTTC.

This clonotype occurred many times. CDR3 sequence: CASHQAEQDEQYF. The CDR3 nucleotides are TGTGCCAGCCACCAGGCCGAGCAGGACGAGCAGTACTTC. The rearrangement links TRBV28 to TRBJ2-7; D not resolved. CDR3 length: 13 residues. The germline V and J ends were trimmed by 8 bases and 5 bases, with 16 bases remaining between them. The V gene's germline CDR1 is MDHEN and CDR2 SYDVKM. Complete variable domain (other parts from reference TRBV28 and TRBJ2-7): DVKVTQSSRYLVKRTGEKVFLECVQDMDHENMFWYRQDPGLGLRLIYFSYDVKMKEKGDIPEGYSVSREKKERFSLILESASTNQTSMYLCASHQAEQDEQYFGPGTRLTVT.

CDR3: CASRDRAEETQYF. The CDR3 DNA sequence: TGTGCCAGCAGGGACAGGGCTGAGGAGACCCAGTACTTC. This chain uses TRBV6-5 with TRBJ2-5, with 8 bases that match TRBD1. The V gene's germline CDR1 is MNHEY and CDR2 SVGAGI. The CDR3 is 13 residues long. J lost 5 bases, V lost 6 bases, and 5 bases had no gene match.

V and J are TRBV5-1 and TRBJ1-2; TRBD1 is a possible D gene (5 bases). This CDR3 is 15 amino acids long. CDR1 and CDR2 from the germline V gene are SGHRS and YFSETQ. Between the trimmed V and J ends, which lost 4 bases and 4 bases, there was a span of 17 bases. CDR3 residues: CASSRGDSFRYGYTF. The CDR3 DNA follows: TGCGCCAGCAGCAGGGGCGACAGTTTCCGCTATGGCTACACCTTC.

The rearrangement uses TRBV6-5 and TRBJ2-4; D is unclear. TRBJ2-7 explains the end of the DNA better; the J call may be wrong. CDR1 and CDR2 (germline): MNHEY, SVGAGI. The CDR3 runs to 12 residues. The CDR3 DNA follows: TGTGCCAGCAAGGCGAGGAGTTCCGAGCAGTACTTC. Protein product: CASKARSSEQYF.

In this sample, this clonotype turned up a few times. V gene TRBV12-3 or TRBV12-4 combines with J gene TRBJ2-1; 7 bases align to TRBD2. The length of the CDR3 is 17 residues. The trim removed 1 base at V and 4 bases at J, leaving 10 bases unmatched. The CDR3 bases are TGTGCCAGCAGTTTAGACATAGCGGGTCCTACTTACAATGAGCAGTTCTTC. Its translation is CASSLDIAGPTYNEQFF.

V and J are TRBV20-1 and TRBJ1-1; D is unclear. The CDR3 totals 15 residues. CDR1 and CDR2 from the germline V gene are DFQATT and SNEGSKA (reference sequence). Deletions cut 6 bases from V and 3 bases from J, with 20 bases between. DNA of the CDR3: TGCAGTGCCGCTAGCCCAGGTATCGGGCACACTGAAGCTTTCTTT. Amino acid sequence: CSAASPGIGHTEAFF.

This clonotype was seen only a few times. The gene calls are TRBV27 and TRBJ2-7; 7 bases are shared with TRBD2. CDR3 length: 14 amino acids. Germline CDR1 MNHEY, CDR2 SMNVEV (reference sequence). Trimming at V came to 7 bases and at J to 5 bases, leaving 11 bases not matched to a gene. CDR3 residues: CASNKAGLVNEQYF. CDR3 sequence (DNA): TGTGCCAGCAACAAAGCCGGACTAGTCAACGAGCAGTACTTC.

This clonotype was seen ten or more times. A read error is possible here, since a much larger clone lies one base away. The rearrangement uses TRBV10-1 and TRBJ2-5; D uncertain. V was cut by 6 bases and J by 5 bases, with 16 bases left in between. This CDR3 comprises 14 residues. In germline, CDR1 is WNHNN, CDR2 SYGVQD (reference sequence). The chain's CDR3 is CASREGSRRETQYF. The DNA for the CDR3 is TGCGCCAGCAGGGAAGGGTCCCGCCGGGAGACCCAGTACTTC.